This T cell receptor (beta chain) emerged from a study of blood T cell repertoires in COVID-19. Germline V gene lookup returns CDR1 LNHDA and CDR2 SQIVND (reference sequence). The CDR3 runs 17 residues. The V and J ends lost 7 bases and 1 base, in that order; junction bases with no gene match: 11. Generated by immunoSEQ multiplex PCR, the TCRdb table keeps only in-frame clones and is missing some. The profile shows about 87,000 clones, around 87% of them singletons. V gene TRBV19 combines with J gene TRBJ1-5; 9 bases agree with TRBD1. This clonotype was sampled from a woman at least 80 years old with acute or convalescent COVID-19. The specimen was peripheral blood. The CDR3 region is CASKGWRTGVSNQPQHF. The CDR3 coding sequence is TGTGCCAGTAAGGGGTGGAGGACAGGGGTAAGCAATCAGCCCCAGCATTTT.